The 25 T cell receptor beta chains presented below share a single source sample, sequenced in a study of cytomegalovirus exposure and HLA in healthy donors (dated by TCRdb to about 2017). The library was made by the immunoSEQ multiplex PCR assay. For the multiplex PCR, a mixture combining 60 forward primers for TCR Vbeta segments and 13 reverse primers for TCR Jbeta segments was used. TCRdb retrieved this table from immuneACCESS and kept in-frame rearrangements only. Not all clones are present; in checked studies, unresolved V genes account for under half, and no reason is known for the remainder. Recorded for this sample are about 110,000 clones; approximately 70% of them occurred a single time. The biggest ten clones account for about 11% of the sample. Source material: PBMCs. Receptors were obtained from a man in his forties in good health and CMV-seropositive.

The chain carries TRBV25-1 and TRBJ2-1; 9 bases match TRBD1. The CDR3 length is 17 residues. V lost 2 bases, J lost 5 bases, and 10 bases stayed unmatched. Looked up from germline, CDR1 is MGHDK and CDR2 is SYGVNS. CDR3 region: CASSETRGTGLHNEQFF. CDR3 sequence (DNA): TGTGCCAGCAGTGAAACGAGGGGGACAGGGTTACACAATGAGCAGTTCTTC.

The chain uses TRBV11-1 and TRBJ1-2, with TRBD1 matching 8 bases. The CDR3 is 14 amino acids. Germline-derived CDR1 and CDR2 are SGHAT and FQDESV (reference sequence). V shed 5 bases and J 2 bases; nucleotides not matched to a gene: 4. CDR3 amino acids: CASSTRTGNYGYTF. The CDR3 DNA follows: TGTGCCAGCAGCACCCGGACAGGGAACTATGGCTACACCTTC.

This clone has more than one count but fewer than ten. The chain is built from TRBV5-4 and TRBJ2-7; 9 nucleotides match TRBD1. Looked up from germline, CDR1 is SGHNT and CDR2 is YYREEE (reference sequence). With V trimmed by 7 bases and J by 3 bases, 8 bases remained unmatched. The CDR3 length is 14 residues. The CDR3 reads CASGPGQGFYEQYF. DNA for the CDR3: TGTGCCAGCGGTCCGGGACAGGGCTTCTACGAGCAGTACTTC.

Only one count was recorded for this clone. The gene calls are TRBV20-1 and TRBJ2-3; D is undetermined. CDR3 size: 10 residues. Trimming removed 5 bases at V and 3 bases at J, with 3 bases between. Germline CDR1 DFQATT, CDR2 SNEGSKA (reference sequence). DNA of the CDR3: TGCAGTGCTCTTACAGATACGCAGTATTTT. It translates to CSALTDTQYF.

This clone turned up a few times. The V call is TRBV30, the J call TRBJ2-7, with D perhaps TRBD2 (5 bases). V gave up 1 base and J gave up 2 bases, with 9 bases separating them. Germline assignment: CDR1 GTSNPN and CDR2 SVGIG (reference sequence). This CDR3 has 13 residues. This chain's CDR3 is CAWSGTGTYEQYF. The CDR3 region has the DNA TGTGCCTGGAGTGGGACGGGAACCTACGAGCAGTACTTC.

The CDR3 reads CASSSGIGQGGYGYTF. CDR3 sequence (DNA): TGTGCCAGCAGCTCTGGCATCGGACAGGGGGGCTATGGCTACACCTTC. The V and J genes are TRBV5-4 and TRBJ1-2; the match to TRBD1 covers 10 bases. This CDR3 has 16 amino acids. Trimming removed 3 bases from V and 4 bases from J; junction bases left unmatched: 9. Germline V CDR1 and CDR2: SGHNT, YYREEE (reference sequence).

This chain connects TRBV7-8 to TRBJ1-4; 7 nucleotides match TRBD1. V gave up 1 base and J gave up 5 bases; unmatched junction bases: 10. CDR1 and CDR2 from the germline V gene are SGHVS and FQNEAQ. The CDR3 is 17 amino acids. The CDR3 DNA follows: TGTGCCAGCAGCTTAGGGGCCCCGGGACAGAGGAATGAAAAACTGTTTTTT. It yields the protein CASSLGAPGQRNEKLFF.

The chain carries TRBV9 and TRBJ2-3, with 7 nucleotides matching TRBD2. V dropped 0 bases and J dropped 5; count of bases not matched to a gene: 9. CDR3 length: 16 residues. The germline V gene has CDR1 SGDLS and CDR2 YYNGEE. CDR3 loop: CASSVGSREYVDTQYF. DNA of the CDR3: TGTGCCAGCAGCGTAGGCTCGCGGGAGTACGTAGATACGCAGTATTTT.

This clone has a single count. The chain couples TRBV5-4 to TRBJ2-3; 7 bases align to TRBD2. Germline CDR1 SGHNT, CDR2 YYREEE (reference sequence). The CDR3 has 15 amino acids. After removal of 4 bases from V and 4 bases from J, the junction contained 9 bases not matched to a gene. DNA of the CDR3: TGTGCCAGCAGCGGGCGGGGAGGGCTCCCAGATACGCAGTATTTT. This gives the protein CASSGRGGLPDTQYF.

The chain recombines TRBV27 with TRBJ1-5; no clear D. The V and J ends lost 8 bases and 4 bases respectively, with 12 bases between them. The CDR3 consists of 13 residues. Germline V lookup: CDR1 MNHEY, CDR2 SMNVEV (reference sequence). The chain's CDR3 is CASREGQNQPQHF. For the CDR3, the DNA is TGTGCCAGCCGGGAGGGCCAAAATCAGCCCCAGCATTTT.

This chain connects TRBV5-6 to TRBJ1-2; D is uncertain. The CDR3 sequence is 12 residues long. V was pared by 0 bases and J by 6 bases, with 6 bases between. Germline CDR1 SGHDT, CDR2 YYEEEE. The CDR3 spells CASSLGSNGYTF. The CDR3 DNA sequence: TGTGCCAGCAGCTTGGGGAGTAATGGCTACACCTTC.

The chain carries TRBV7-2 and TRBJ1-1, with 7 bases lining up with TRBD1. V trimming: 4 bases; J trimming: 8 bases; junction bases outside the gene matches: 4. This CDR3 has 12 residues. The germline gives CDR1 SGHTA, CDR2 FQGNSA. The CDR3 region is CASSYGTAEAFF. The CDR3 nucleotides are TGTGCCAGCAGCTACGGGACAGCAGAAGCTTTCTTT. Complete variable domain (other parts from reference TRBV7-2 and TRBJ1-1): GAGVSQSPSNKVTEKGKDVELRCDPISGHTALYWYRQSLGQGLEFLIYFQGNSAPDKSGLPSDRFSAERTGGSVSTLTIQRTQQEDSAVYLCASSYGTAEAFFGQGTRLTVV.

The rearrangement uses TRBV2 and TRBJ1-4, with D unclear. Germline V gene data show CDR1 as SNHLY and CDR2 as FYNNEI. The CDR3 covers 13 residues. Between the trimmed V and J ends, which lost 6 bases and 4 bases, there was a span of 9 bases. CDR3 DNA: TGTGCCAGCAGCGACGGGGATAATGAAAAACTGTTTTTT. It codes for CASSDGDNEKLFF.

The chain joins TRBV4-3 to TRBJ2-5, with 11 bases aligning to TRBD1. Trimming took 4 bases from V and 2 from J; bases not matched to a gene: 9. CDR3 length: 17 residues. Germline CDR1 LGHNA, CDR2 YSLEER. This chain's CDR3 is CASSLLRGDRGQETQYF. For the CDR3, the DNA is TGCGCCAGCAGCCTTCTTAGGGGGGACAGGGGGCAAGAGACCCAGTACTTC.

V usage is TRBV9 and J usage is TRBJ1-5, with D tentatively TRBD1 (6 bases). This CDR3 has 14 residues. The germline V and J ends were trimmed by 0 bases and 8 bases, with 12 bases remaining between them. CDR1 is SGDLS, CDR2 YYNGEE, per germline. The CDR3, as DNA: TGTGCCAGCAGCGTAGGAACAGGGCGGGAGCCCCAGCATTTT. Translation: CASSVGTGREPQHF.

The genes are TRBV4-2 and TRBJ2-4; perhaps TRBD2 as D (5 bases). Germline CDR1 reads LGHNA; CDR2 reads YNFKEQ. Trimming cost V 0 bases and J 7 bases, with 16 bases left between them. The CDR3 has 16 residues. CDR3 in amino acids: CASSQDHARRQNIQYF. The DNA of the CDR3 is TGTGCCAGCAGCCAAGATCACGCCAGGAGGCAGAACATTCAGTACTTC.

The chain carries TRBV7-2 and TRBJ1-1, with D possibly matching TRBD1 (5 bases). Germline values: CDR1 SGHTA, CDR2 FQGNSA. With 0 bases removed from V and 7 bases from J, the gap between germline ends came to 9 bases. The CDR3 runs to 13 residues. The CDR3 bases are TGTGCCAGCAGCTTAGCGCCGGGGGTTGAAGCTTTCTTT. Residues: CASSLAPGVEAFF.

The chain links TRBV30 to TRBJ1-2, with unresolved D. Trimming stripped 2 bases from V and 5 bases from J, with 21 bases between. The CDR3 spans 16 residues. The germline CDR1 and CDR2 sequences are GTSNPN and SVGIG (reference sequence). CDR3 bases: TGTGCCTGGAGTCCAACGGGTTGGGTAGTTCCATATGGCTACACCTTC. Encoded protein: CAWSPTGWVVPYGYTF.

V usage is TRBV27 and J usage is TRBJ1-2; TRBD1 matches 10 bases. The germline V gene has CDR1 MNHEY and CDR2 SMNVEV (reference sequence). The CDR3 is made up of 15 amino acids. J lost 5 bases, V lost 7 bases, and 10 bases had no gene match. In DNA, the CDR3 is TGTGCCAGCACCCGACAGGGGGCTGCGAGATATGGCTACACCTTC. Translation: CASTRQGAARYGYTF.

This clone was seen only a few times. This rearrangement joins TRBV19 to TRBJ2-3, with unresolved D. Trimming removed 7 bases from V and 5 bases from J, with 10 bases in between. This CDR3 spans 12 amino acids. Germline V lookup: CDR1 LNHDA, CDR2 SQIVND (reference sequence). CDR3 sequence: CASNDPGDTQYF. CDR3 sequence (DNA): TGTGCCAGTAATGATCCGGGAGATACGCAGTATTTT. Filled out from reference TRBV19 and TRBJ2-3, the complete variable domain reads DGGITQSPKYLFRKEGQNVTLSCEQNLNHDAMYWYRQDPGQGLRLIYYSQIVNDFQKGDIAEGYSVSREKKESFPLTVTSAQKNPTAFYLCASNDPGDTQYFGPGTRLTVL.

V gene TRBV2 combines with J gene TRBJ2-6; TRBD1 is a possible D gene (6 bases). This CDR3 has 15 amino acids. The V end was cut by 1 base, the J end by 2 bases, with 6 bases between. Germline V gene data show CDR1 as SNHLY and CDR2 as FYNNEI. This chain's CDR3 is CASSEEGAGANVLTF. CDR3 in DNA: TGTGCCAGCAGTGAAGAGGGGGCTGGGGCCAACGTCCTGACTTTC.

V and J are TRBV10-3 and TRBJ1-3; 8 bases agree with TRBD1. The V gene's germline CDR1 is ENHRY and CDR2 SYGVKD. The CDR3 length is 15 residues. Trimming removed 10 bases from V and 4 bases from J; junction bases left unmatched: 12. The CDR3 loop reads CATLPQGALGNTIYF. Here the CDR3 DNA reads TGTGCCACGTTACCTCAGGGGGCTTTGGGAAACACCATATATTTT.

This chain uses TRBV7-2 with TRBJ1-1; D uncertain. CDR3 size: 14 residues. Between the trimmed V and J ends, which lost 5 bases and 4 bases, there was a span of 14 bases. Germline loops: CDR1 SGHTA, CDR2 FQGNSA. CDR3 DNA sequence: TGTGCCAGCAGCCTTTTTCGTGAGGGCACTGAAGCTTTCTTT. Its protein product is CASSLFREGTEAFF. Filled out from reference TRBV7-2 and TRBJ1-1, the complete variable domain reads GAGVSQSPSNKVTEKGKDVELRCDPISGHTALYWYRQSLGQGLEFLIYFQGNSAPDKSGLPSDRFSAERTGGSVSTLTIQRTQQEDSAVYLCASSLFREGTEAFFGQGTRLTVV.

V usage is TRBV5-1 and J usage is TRBJ2-2; possibly TRBD2 for D (6 bases). Trimming shortened V by 0 bases and J by 4 bases, and 10 bases separated the two germline ends. The CDR3 runs 15 residues. Germline CDR1 SGHRS, CDR2 YFSETQ. The CDR3: CASSLEGLFTGELFF. The CDR3 region has the DNA TGCGCCAGCAGCTTGGAGGGACTCTTCACCGGGGAGCTGTTTTTT.

The chain joins TRBV6-5 to TRBJ2-1; D gene uncertain. This CDR3 comprises 12 residues. CDR1 and CDR2 (germline): MNHEY, SVGAGI. Trimming took off 8 bases at V and 0 bases at J, with 5 bases between the two ends. For the CDR3, the DNA is TGTGCCAGCCGTAGCTCCTACAATGAGCAGTTCTTC. It codes for CASRSSYNEQFF.